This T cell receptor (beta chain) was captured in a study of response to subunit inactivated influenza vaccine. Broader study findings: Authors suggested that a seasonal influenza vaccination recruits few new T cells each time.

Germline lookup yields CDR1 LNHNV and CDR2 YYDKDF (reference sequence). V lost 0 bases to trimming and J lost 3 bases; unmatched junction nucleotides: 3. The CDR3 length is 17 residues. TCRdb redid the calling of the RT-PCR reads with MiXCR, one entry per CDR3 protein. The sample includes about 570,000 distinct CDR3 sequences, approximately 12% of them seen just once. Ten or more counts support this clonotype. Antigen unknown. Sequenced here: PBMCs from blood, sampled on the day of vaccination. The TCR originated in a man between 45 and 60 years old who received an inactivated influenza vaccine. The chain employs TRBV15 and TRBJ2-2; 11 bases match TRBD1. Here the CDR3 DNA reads TGTGCCACCAGCAGAGATGGACAGGGGGCTGACACCGGGGAGCTGTTTTTT. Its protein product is CATSRDGQGADTGELFF. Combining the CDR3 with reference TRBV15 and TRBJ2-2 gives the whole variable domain DAMVIQNPRYQVTQFGKPVTLSCSQTLNHNVMYWYQQKSSQAPKLLFHYYDKDFNNEADTPDNFQSRRPNTSFCFLDIRSPGLGDTAMYLCATSRDGQGADTGELFFGEGSRLTVL.